This is a list of T cell receptor beta chains from one sample in a study of blood T cell repertoires in COVID-19. Libraries were prepared by immunoSEQ multiplex PCR; TCRdb keeps only in-frame clonotypes and omits some of them. This table has 90,000 to 100,000 clones, over 70% appearing once. The sequencing sample was made of peripheral blood. The origin of the receptors is a man aged 55-75 years with acute or convalescent COVID-19. Each CDR3 is given with its conserved first and last residue. Each record gives: J gene, V gene, D gene, clone size, CDR3 protein, CDR3 DNA. A D gene is named only where the DNA matches it firmly. Clone size is shown for a subset of rows, as once, few, many or a class of expanded clone.

J gene: TRBJ2-5; V gene: TRBV7-8; D gene: NA; clone size: once; CDR3 protein: CASTPSGGGHRETQYF; CDR3 DNA: TGTGCCAGCACCCCCTCTGGGGGAGGCCACCGAGAGACCCAGTACTTC
J gene: TRBJ1-1; V gene: TRBV5-1; D gene: NA; clone size: NA; CDR3 protein: CASSFTGTDTEAFF; CDR3 DNA: TGCGCCAGCAGCTTTACAGGGACGGACACTGAAGCTTTCTTT
J gene: TRBJ1-1; V gene: TRBV7-9; D gene: TRBD1; clone size: once; CDR3 protein: CASSPIKTGSGTEAFF; CDR3 DNA: TGTGCCAGCAGCCCGATCAAGACAGGGAGCGGAACTGAAGCTTTCTTT
J gene: TRBJ1-2; V gene: TRBV5-1; D gene: NA; clone size: NA; CDR3 protein: CASSWEANYGYTF; CDR3 DNA: TGCGCCAGCAGCTGGGAGGCTAACTATGGCTACACCTTC
J gene: TRBJ2-1; V gene: TRBV9; D gene: TRBD2; clone size: NA; CDR3 protein: CASSVSGRISNEQFF; CDR3 DNA: TGTGCCAGCAGCGTTAGCGGGAGAATCAGCAATGAGCAGTTCTTC
J gene: TRBJ1-5; V gene: TRBV6-5; D gene: TRBD1; clone size: NA; CDR3 protein: CASSLGGTGNQPQHF; CDR3 DNA: TGTGCCAGCAGCCTGGGGGGGACAGGGAATCAGCCCCAGCATTTT
J gene: TRBJ1-1; V gene: TRBV4-1; D gene: NA; clone size: NA; CDR3 protein: CASSQEGRGDTEAFF; CDR3 DNA: TGCGCCAGCAGCCAAGAGGGCAGGGGAGACACTGAAGCTTTCTTT
J gene: TRBJ2-1; V gene: TRBV24-1; D gene: NA; clone size: once; CDR3 protein: CATSDPLSEQFF; CDR3 DNA: TGTGCCACCAGTGACCCCCTTTCTGAGCAGTTCTTC
J gene: TRBJ2-3; V gene: TRBV7-9; D gene: TRBD2; clone size: NA; CDR3 protein: CASSPGLAGEVDTQYF; CDR3 DNA: TGTGCCAGCAGTCCAGGACTAGCGGGAGAGGTAGATACGCAGTATTTT
J gene: TRBJ1-6; V gene: TRBV7-8; D gene: NA; clone size: NA; CDR3 protein: CASSLAVTGYNSPLHF; CDR3 DNA: TGTGCCAGCAGCTTAGCCGTGACGGGGTATAATTCACCCCTCCACTTT
J gene: TRBJ2-2; V gene: TRBV18; D gene: NA; clone size: NA; CDR3 protein: CASSPLGEAGELFF; CDR3 DNA: TGTGCCAGCTCACCACTGGGGGAGGCCGGGGAGCTGTTTTTT
J gene: TRBJ1-2; V gene: TRBV30; D gene: TRBD1; clone size: NA; CDR3 protein: CAWAGTGGHGYTF; CDR3 DNA: TGTGCCTGGGCAGGGACAGGGGGCCATGGCTACACCTTC
J gene: TRBJ1-2; V gene: TRBV12-5; D gene: NA; clone size: NA; CDR3 protein: CASQSAGNYGYTF; CDR3 DNA: TGTGCTAGTCAATCGGCAGGGAACTATGGCTACACCTTC
J gene: TRBJ1-5; V gene: TRBV19; D gene: NA; clone size: NA; CDR3 protein: CASSLGTYQPQHF; CDR3 DNA: TGTGCCAGTAGTCTCGGGACTTATCAGCCCCAGCATTTT
J gene: TRBJ1-2; V gene: TRBV5-1; D gene: NA; clone size: few; CDR3 protein: CASSGDGGSGGYTF; CDR3 DNA: TGCGCCAGCAGCGGAGACGGGGGATCGGGTGGCTACACCTTC
J gene: TRBJ1-6; V gene: TRBV3-1/TRBV3-2; D gene: NA; clone size: NA; CDR3 protein: CASSQDTGRADSPLHF; CDR3 DNA: TGTGCCAGCAGCCAAGATACGGGCAGGGCCGATTCACCCCTCCACTTT
J gene: TRBJ1-1; V gene: TRBV19; D gene: NA; clone size: medium-sized; CDR3 protein: CASSLGVGTEAFF; CDR3 DNA: TGTGCCAGTAGTCTCGGGGTCGGCACTGAAGCTTTCTTT
J gene: TRBJ2-5; V gene: TRBV18; D gene: TRBD1; clone size: NA; CDR3 protein: CASSIQGKETQYF; CDR3 DNA: TGTGCCAGCTCAATACAGGGGAAAGAGACCCAGTACTTC
J gene: TRBJ2-3; V gene: TRBV24-1; D gene: NA; clone size: NA; CDR3 protein: CATSDPWLASDTQYF; CDR3 DNA: TGTGCCACCAGTGATCCCTGGTTAGCATCTGATACGCAGTATTTT
J gene: TRBJ2-1; V gene: TRBV18; D gene: TRBD2; clone size: once; CDR3 protein: CASSLPGTRVNNEQFF; CDR3 DNA: TGTGCCAGCTCACTCCCCGGGACTAGGGTTAACAATGAGCAGTTCTTC
J gene: TRBJ2-7; V gene: TRBV27; D gene: NA; clone size: NA; CDR3 protein: CASRLKVRSYEQYF; CDR3 DNA: TGTGCCAGCAGGTTAAAGGTGAGGTCCTACGAGCAGTACTTC
J gene: TRBJ1-4; V gene: TRBV19; D gene: NA; clone size: NA; CDR3 protein: CASSRGSVNEKLFF; CDR3 DNA: TGTGCCAGTAGTAGGGGCAGCGTTAATGAAAAACTGTTTTTT
J gene: TRBJ2-1; V gene: TRBV29-1; D gene: NA; clone size: NA; CDR3 protein: CSVEASAYNEQFF; CDR3 DNA: TGCAGCGTTGAGGCTAGTGCGTACAATGAGCAGTTCTTC